The T cell receptor (beta chain) described here comes from a study of CD8 T cells in Susac syndrome. TCR beta sequencing covered blood CD8+ and CD4+ T cells. The multiple sclerosis control cohort comprised treatment-naive individuals presenting with stable or active relapsing-remitting disease. Negative isolation was used for CD8+ and CD4+ T cells, and FACS enrichment was applied to TEMRA cells. CDR1 is GTSNPN and CDR2 is SVGIG in the germline V gene (reference sequence). V lost 1 base and J lost 5; bases outside the gene matches: 5. The CDR3 covers 14 residues. RNA was extracted with the RNeasy kit, and a quantity of roughly 0.5 to 1 ug was reverse transcribed using random hexamers. Amplification of TCR beta CDR3 was carried out by immunoSEQ multiplex PCR, which covered 54 Vbeta and 13 Jbeta segments. TCRdb itself ran the immunoSEQ multiplex PCR reads through MiXCR, one entry per CDR3 protein. The sample lists about 430,000 distinct CDR3 sequences; about 85% were seen once.

The chain has TRBV30 and TRBJ2-7; the match to TRBD1 covers 10 bases. The sequenced material came from CD8+ T cells from PBMCs. The sequence was collected from a human donor with multiple sclerosis. CDR3 nucleotide sequence: TGTGCCTGGAGTGCCGGGACAGGGGCCAACGAGCAGTACTTC. Translating gives CAWSAGTGANEQYF.